The subject of this entry is one T cell receptor beta chain. This specimen belongs to a study of OX40 agonist ivuxolimab in advanced cancers. About the research overall: Earlier anti-PD-1, anti-PD-L1 or anti-CTLA-4 therapy was permitted; about 44% had received some.

Assay: immunoSEQ multiplex PCR; the TCRdb copy retains only in-frame clones and omits some. Altogether 70,000 to 90,000 clones are present, 65% to 85% being singletons, with the ten largest covering 5%. Per the germline V gene, CDR1 is LNHDA and CDR2 is SQIVND (reference sequence). The CDR3 is 14 amino acids. V was clipped by 5 bases and J by 5 bases, with 13 bases between them. The sequences come from CD4+ or CD8+ T cells sorted from blood, collected in a trial of the OX40 agonist ivuxolimab. The rearrangement uses TRBV19 and TRBJ1-5; D ambiguous. This clonotype originated in an adult with an advanced solid tumor such as melanoma, head and neck, liver or kidney cancer. The CDR3 DNA reads as TGTGCCAGTAGTGCCTTTGGGTCGGATCAGCCCCAGCATTTT. Its translation: CASSAFGSDQPQHF. Based on the CDR3 plus reference TRBV19 and TRBJ1-5, the full variable domain is DGGITQSPKYLFRKEGQNVTLSCEQNLNHDAMYWYRQDPGQGLRLIYYSQIVNDFQKGDIAEGYSVSREKKESFPLTVTSAQKNPTAFYLCASSAFGSDQPQHFGDGTRLSIL.